The TCR beta chain under discussion was sequenced for a study of blood T cell repertoires in COVID-19. Study context: PBMCs, B-cell-depleted T cells, or T cells were the source of the cDNA or gDNA that made up the material.

The V end was cut by 1 base, the J end by 8 bases, with 18 bases between. Germline lookup yields CDR1 SGHDN and CDR2 FVKESK. The CDR3 loop spans 17 amino acids. Only in-frame clones appear in the TCRdb table, and some are missing; sequencing was by immunoSEQ multiplex PCR. The profile covers over 200,000 clones, with under 90% appearing a single time and around a tenth taken by the ten largest. Sequenced: peripheral blood. This TCR derives from a man between 50 and 59 years old with COVID-19, enrolled during active disease. The rearrangement uses TRBV14 and TRBJ1-6, with TRBD1 as a possible D gene (5 bases). The CDR3 sequence: CASSQVSYRKQDSPLHF. The DNA for the CDR3 is TGTGCCAGCAGCCAAGTTTCCTACAGGAAGCAGGATTCACCCCTCCACTTT.